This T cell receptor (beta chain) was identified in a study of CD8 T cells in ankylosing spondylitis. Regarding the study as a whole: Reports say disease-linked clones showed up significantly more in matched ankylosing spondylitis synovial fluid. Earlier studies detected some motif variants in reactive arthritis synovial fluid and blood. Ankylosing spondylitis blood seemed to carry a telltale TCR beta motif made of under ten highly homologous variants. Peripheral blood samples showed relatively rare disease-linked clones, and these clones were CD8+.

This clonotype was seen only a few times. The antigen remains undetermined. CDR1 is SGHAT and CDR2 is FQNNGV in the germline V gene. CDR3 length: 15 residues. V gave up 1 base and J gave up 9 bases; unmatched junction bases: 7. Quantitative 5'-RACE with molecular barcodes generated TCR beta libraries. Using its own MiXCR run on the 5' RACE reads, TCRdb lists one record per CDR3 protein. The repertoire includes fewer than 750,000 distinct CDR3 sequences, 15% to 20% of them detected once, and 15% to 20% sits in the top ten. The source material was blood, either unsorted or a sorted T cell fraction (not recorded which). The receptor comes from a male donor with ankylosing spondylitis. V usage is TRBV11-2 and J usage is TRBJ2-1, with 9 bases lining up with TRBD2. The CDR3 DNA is TGTGCCAGCAGCTTAGGGGCGGGGGGGCGACCTGAGCAGTTCTTC. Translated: CASSLGAGGRPEQFF.